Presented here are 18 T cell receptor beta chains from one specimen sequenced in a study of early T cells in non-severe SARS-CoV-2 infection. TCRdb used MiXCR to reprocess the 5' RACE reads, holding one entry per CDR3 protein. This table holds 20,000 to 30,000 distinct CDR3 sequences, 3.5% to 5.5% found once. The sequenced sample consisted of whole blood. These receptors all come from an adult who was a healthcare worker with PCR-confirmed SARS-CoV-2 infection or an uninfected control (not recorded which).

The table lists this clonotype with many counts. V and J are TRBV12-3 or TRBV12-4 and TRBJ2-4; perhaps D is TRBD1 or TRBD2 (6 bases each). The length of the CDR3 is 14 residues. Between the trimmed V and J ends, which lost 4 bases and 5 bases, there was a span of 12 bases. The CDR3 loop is CASSYGGSENIQYF. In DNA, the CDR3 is TGTGCCAGCAGTTACGGGGGCTCGGAAAACATTCAGTACTTC.

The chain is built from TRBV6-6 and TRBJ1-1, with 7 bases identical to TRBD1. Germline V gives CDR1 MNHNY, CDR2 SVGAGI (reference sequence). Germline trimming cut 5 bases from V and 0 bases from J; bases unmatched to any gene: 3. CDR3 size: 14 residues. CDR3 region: CASSRTGMNTEAFF. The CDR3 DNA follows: TGTGCCAGCAGTAGGACAGGTATGAACACTGAAGCTTTCTTT.

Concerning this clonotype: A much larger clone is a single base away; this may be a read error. CDR3 in DNA: TGTGCCAGCAGCTTGGGCGGGAGGGCACAGTACAATGAGCAGTTCTTC. Protein sequence: CASSLGGRAQYNEQFF. This chain joins TRBV7-3 and TRBJ2-1, with 9 bases fitting TRBD2. The CDR3 has 16 residues. The germline gives CDR1 SGHTA, CDR2 FQGTGA. The trim removed 3 bases at V and 4 bases at J, leaving 7 bases unmatched.

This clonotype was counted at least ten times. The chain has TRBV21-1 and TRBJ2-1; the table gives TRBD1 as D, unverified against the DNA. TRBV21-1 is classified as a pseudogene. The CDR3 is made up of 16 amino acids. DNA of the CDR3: TGTGCCAGCAGCAAAGGGGACGGGGGCCGGCGGGGAGAGCAGTTCTTC. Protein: CASSKGDGGRRGEQFF.

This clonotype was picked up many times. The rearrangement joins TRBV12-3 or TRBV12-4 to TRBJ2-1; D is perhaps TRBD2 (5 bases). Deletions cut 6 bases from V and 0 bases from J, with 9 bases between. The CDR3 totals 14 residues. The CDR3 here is CASRDSSSYNEQFF. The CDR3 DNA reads TGTGCCAGCAGGGACTCGAGCTCCTACAATGAGCAGTTCTTC.

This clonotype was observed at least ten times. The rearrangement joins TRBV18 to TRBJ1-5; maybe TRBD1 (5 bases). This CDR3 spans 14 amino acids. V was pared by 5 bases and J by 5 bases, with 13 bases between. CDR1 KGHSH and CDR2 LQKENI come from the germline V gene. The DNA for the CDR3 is TGTGCCAGCTCAGCGGGACCGGGTCATCAGCCCCAGCATTTT. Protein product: CASSAGPGHQPQHF.

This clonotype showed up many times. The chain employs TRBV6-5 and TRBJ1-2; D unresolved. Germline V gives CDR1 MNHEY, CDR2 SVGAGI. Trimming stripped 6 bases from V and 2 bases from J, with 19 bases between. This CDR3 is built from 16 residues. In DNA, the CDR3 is TGTGCCAGCAGCCGATTTCCCCCTAGGGCGAACTATGGCTACACCTTC. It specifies CASSRFPPRANYGYTF.

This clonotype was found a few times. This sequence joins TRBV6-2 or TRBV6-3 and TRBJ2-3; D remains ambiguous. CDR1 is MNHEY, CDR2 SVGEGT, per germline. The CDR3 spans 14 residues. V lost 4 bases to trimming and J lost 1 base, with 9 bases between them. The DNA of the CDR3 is TGTGCCAGCAGTTTACGACCAGGCACAGATACGCAGTATTTT. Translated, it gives CASSLRPGTDTQYF.

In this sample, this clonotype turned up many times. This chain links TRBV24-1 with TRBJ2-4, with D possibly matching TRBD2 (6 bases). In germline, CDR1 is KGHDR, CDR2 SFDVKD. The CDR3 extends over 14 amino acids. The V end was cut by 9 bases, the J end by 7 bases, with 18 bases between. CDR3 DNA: TGTGCCACCGCCGAGGGACTCCGAGGGAACATTCAGTACTTC. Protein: CATAEGLRGNIQYF.

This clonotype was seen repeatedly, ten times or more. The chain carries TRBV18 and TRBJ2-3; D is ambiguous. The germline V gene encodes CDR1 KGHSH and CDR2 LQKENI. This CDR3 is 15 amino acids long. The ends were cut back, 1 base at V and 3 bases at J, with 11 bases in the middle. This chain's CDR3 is CASSPQGLKTDTQYF. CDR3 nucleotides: TGTGCCAGCTCACCACAGGGTCTAAAGACAGATACGCAGTATTTT.

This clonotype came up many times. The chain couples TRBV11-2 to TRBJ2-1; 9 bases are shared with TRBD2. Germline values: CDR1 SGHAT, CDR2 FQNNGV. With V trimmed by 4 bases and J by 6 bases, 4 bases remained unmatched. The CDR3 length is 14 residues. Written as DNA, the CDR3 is TGTGCCAGCAGCTCCCTGGGACTAGCCAATGAGCAGTTCTTC. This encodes CASSSLGLANEQFF.

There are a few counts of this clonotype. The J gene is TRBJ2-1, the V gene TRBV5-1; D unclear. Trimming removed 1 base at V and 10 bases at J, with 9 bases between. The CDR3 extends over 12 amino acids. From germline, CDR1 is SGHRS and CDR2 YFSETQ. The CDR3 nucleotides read TGCGCCAGCAGCTTGTCCCCACCCGAGCAGTTCTTC. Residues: CASSLSPPEQFF.

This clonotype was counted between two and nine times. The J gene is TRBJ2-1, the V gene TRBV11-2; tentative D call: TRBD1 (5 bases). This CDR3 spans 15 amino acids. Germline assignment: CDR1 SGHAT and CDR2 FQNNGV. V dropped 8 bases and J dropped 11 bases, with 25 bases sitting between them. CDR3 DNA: TGTGCCAGCGGTCTGGGGCAGGGTTTTACGGATCAGCAGTTCTTC. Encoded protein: CASGLGQGFTDQQFF.

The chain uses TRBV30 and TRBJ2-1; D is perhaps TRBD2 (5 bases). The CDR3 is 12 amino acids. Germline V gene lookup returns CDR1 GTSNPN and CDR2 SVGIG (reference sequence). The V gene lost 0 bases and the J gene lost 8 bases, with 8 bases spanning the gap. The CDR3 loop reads CAWSVEGDEQFF. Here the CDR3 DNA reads TGTGCCTGGAGTGTCGAGGGAGATGAGCAGTTCTTC.

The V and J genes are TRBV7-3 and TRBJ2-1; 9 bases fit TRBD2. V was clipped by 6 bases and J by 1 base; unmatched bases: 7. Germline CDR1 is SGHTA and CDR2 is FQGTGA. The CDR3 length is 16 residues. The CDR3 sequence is CASSRIAGASYNEQFF. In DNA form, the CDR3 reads TGTGCCAGCAGTCGAATAGCGGGAGCTTCCTACAATGAGCAGTTCTTC. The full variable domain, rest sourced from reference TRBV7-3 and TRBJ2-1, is GAGVSQTPSNKVTEKGKYVELRCDPISGHTALYWYRQSLGQGPEFLIYFQGTGAADDSGLPNDRFFAVRPEGSVSTLKIQRTERGDSAVYLCASSRIAGASYNEQFFGPGTRLTVL.

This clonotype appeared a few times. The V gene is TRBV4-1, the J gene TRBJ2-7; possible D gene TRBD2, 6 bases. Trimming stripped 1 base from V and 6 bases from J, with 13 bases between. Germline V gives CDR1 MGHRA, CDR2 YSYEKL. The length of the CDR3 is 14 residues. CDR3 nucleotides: TGCGCCAGCAGCCAAGGTCTAGCGAGCTTCGAGCAGTACTTC. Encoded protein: CASSQGLASFEQYF.

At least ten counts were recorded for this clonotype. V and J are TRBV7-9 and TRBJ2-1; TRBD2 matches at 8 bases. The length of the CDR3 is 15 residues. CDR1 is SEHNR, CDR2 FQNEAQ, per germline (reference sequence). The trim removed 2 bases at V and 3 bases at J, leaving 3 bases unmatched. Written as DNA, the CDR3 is TGTGCCAGCAGCTTACGTAGCGGGAACTACAATGAGCAGTTCTTC. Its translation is CASSLRSGNYNEQFF.

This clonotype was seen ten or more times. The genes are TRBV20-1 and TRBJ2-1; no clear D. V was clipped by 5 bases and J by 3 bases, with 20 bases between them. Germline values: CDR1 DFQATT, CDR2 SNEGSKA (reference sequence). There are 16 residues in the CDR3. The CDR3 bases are TGCAGTGCTCTCCGAAGGCCCGGGTCCAACTACAATGAGCAGTTCTTC. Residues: CSALRRPGSNYNEQFF.